The 22 T cell receptor beta chains presented below share a single source sample, sequenced in a study of T cell responses to AZD1222 COVID-19 vaccine. Method: immunoSEQ multiplex PCR; TCRdb's copy keeps in-frame clones and lacks some. The table has some 140,000 clones, roughly 90% seen once. The sample in question was peripheral blood, obtained on day 0 of AZD1222 vaccination. The receptors here all came from an adult in good health.

This chain joins TRBV9 and TRBJ1-2; D is unresolved. The CDR3 is made up of 13 amino acids. The V end was cut by 0 bases, the J end by 6 bases, with 9 bases between. From germline, CDR1 is SGDLS and CDR2 YYNGEE. The CDR3 nucleotides read TGTGCCAGCAGCGTAGGGGCTTCAAATGGCTACACCTTC. It is translated as CASSVGASNGYTF. The complete variable domain, with remaining parts taken from reference TRBV9 and TRBJ1-2, reads DSGVTQTPKHLITATGQRVTLRCSPRSGDLSVYWYQQSLDQGLQFLIQYYNGEERAKGNILERFSAQQFPDLHSELNLSSLELGDSALYFCASSVGASNGYTFGSGTRLTVV.

V gene TRBV6-2 or TRBV6-3 combines with J gene TRBJ1-3, with D unresolved. V lost 2 bases and J 0 bases, leaving 8 bases between the germline ends. The CDR3 spans 15 residues. Germline V lookup: CDR1 MNHEY, CDR2 SVGEGT. The CDR3 reads CASSYVRGSGNTIYF. The DNA of the CDR3 is TGTGCCAGCAGTTACGTCCGGGGCTCTGGAAACACCATATATTTT.

The CDR3 reads CAWSVQGGQPQHF. The DNA for the CDR3 is TGTGCCTGGAGTGTCCAGGGTGGTCAGCCCCAGCATTTT. The chain combines TRBV30 with TRBJ1-5; TRBD1 might be the D (5 bases). This CDR3 has 13 residues. The ends were cut back, 0 bases at V and 6 bases at J, with 9 bases in the middle. Per the germline V gene, CDR1 is GTSNPN and CDR2 is SVGIG (reference sequence).

This clone was picked up one time. The V call is TRBV6-2 or TRBV6-3, the J call TRBJ1-1, with D possibly being TRBD1 (5 bases). Trimming removed 2 bases at V and 5 bases at J, with 15 bases between. The CDR3 sequence is 15 residues long. Germline CDR1 is MNHEY and CDR2 is SVGEGT. CDR3 bases: TGTGCCAGCAGTTACCCCGGGACCCGAAGGACTGAAGCTTTCTTT. Translating gives CASSYPGTRRTEAFF.

A remark on this clone: Its ends do not fully match the called genes, so a read error is possible. The chain couples TRBV14 to TRBJ2-1; 7 nucleotides match TRBD2. This CDR3 region has 12 residues. Germline-derived CDR1 and CDR2 are SGHDN and FVKESK. The CDR3 loop is CASSHYREDQLF. The CDR3 nucleotides read TGTGCCAGCAGCCACTACCGGGAGGACCAGCTCTTC.

The chain is built from TRBV10-2 and TRBJ2-3; 7 bases map to TRBD1. The length of the CDR3 is 17 residues. V lost 7 bases and J lost 4; bases outside the gene matches: 17. Germline V lookup: CDR1 WSHSY, CDR2 SAAADI. The CDR3 DNA follows: TGCGCCAGCATAGGTAGGGGGCGCAGCCCCGAGGCAGATACGCAGTATTTT. This sequence encodes CASIGRGRSPEADTQYF.

V gene TRBV2 combines with J gene TRBJ2-1, with D unclear. Germline assignment: CDR1 SNHLY and CDR2 FYNNEI. Trimming cost V 2 bases and J 11 bases, with 13 bases left between them. The CDR3 extends over 13 amino acids. The CDR3 sequence is CASSELGLAKQFF. CDR3 sequence (DNA): TGTGCCAGCAGTGAATTGGGCTTGGCGAAGCAGTTCTTC.

On this clone itself: This sample includes further DNA sequences coding for the same CDR3. V and J are TRBV9 and TRBJ2-5; unclear D gene. Germline values: CDR1 SGDLS, CDR2 YYNGEE. The CDR3 sequence is 12 residues long. Trimming shortened V by 0 bases and J by 4 bases, and 4 bases separated the two germline ends. DNA for the CDR3: TGTGCCAGCAGCGTAGGTGGAGAGACCCAGTACTTC. This encodes CASSVGGETQYF.

V is TRBV13 and J is TRBJ1-4, with 7 bases aligning to TRBD1. Germline CDR1 and CDR2: PRHDT and FYEKMQ (reference sequence). The CDR3 length is 15 residues. J was trimmed by 6 bases and V by 5 bases; bases with no gene match: 9. CDR3 in amino acids: CASSQGGRGDEKLFF. CDR3 sequence (DNA): TGTGCCAGCAGCCAGGGGGGCAGGGGGGATGAAAAACTGTTTTTT.

This chain links TRBV2 with TRBJ1-2; D remains ambiguous. Trimming stripped 4 bases from V and 2 bases from J, with 14 bases between. Germline lookup yields CDR1 SNHLY and CDR2 FYNNEI. The CDR3 has 15 amino acids. The chain's CDR3 is CASSGVGVENYGYTF. As DNA, the CDR3 is TGTGCCAGCAGTGGCGTCGGCGTCGAGAACTATGGCTACACCTTC.

This chain links TRBV27 with TRBJ1-2; D gene ambiguous. Trimming stripped 3 bases from V and 5 bases from J, with 13 bases between. Germline V gives CDR1 MNHEY, CDR2 SMNVEV (reference sequence). The CDR3 has 14 residues. The CDR3 spells CASSLRSPVYGYTF. CDR3 DNA sequence: TGTGCCAGCAGTTTGCGGAGCCCGGTGTATGGCTACACCTTC.

The table lists this clone with a count of one. This sequence joins TRBV12-3 or TRBV12-4 and TRBJ2-7, with D possibly being TRBD1 (5 bases). This CDR3 comprises 13 residues. Trimming pared 6 bases from V and 2 bases from J, leaving 11 bases between. The CDR3 region has the DNA TGTGCCAGCAGCAAGACAGTCCCCTACGAGCAGTACTTC. This sequence encodes CASSKTVPYEQYF.

The CDR3 region has the DNA TGTGCCAGCAGCCGCAGCGGGGGGAACAATGAGCAGTTCTTC. It translates to CASSRSGGNNEQFF. The chain has TRBV7-9 and TRBJ2-1; 9 bases are shared with TRBD2. Germline V gene sequence: CDR1 SEHNR, CDR2 FQNEAQ (reference sequence). V dropped 5 bases and J dropped 5; count of bases not matched to a gene: 4. This CDR3 contains 14 residues.

Remarks on this clone: One end of the junction is discordant with germline, which a read error may explain. V gene TRBV11-3 combines with J gene TRBJ2-1, with TRBD1 identical over 10 bases. The CDR3 loop spans 15 amino acids. CDR1 SGHNT and CDR2 YENEEA come from the germline V gene. As DNA, the CDR3 is TGTGCCAGCAGCCCCCGACAGGGGGCGCATCATGAGCCGTTCTTC. This translates into CASSPRQGAHHEPFF.

The DNA of the CDR3 is TGTGCCAGCAGCACGGACAGGGCTGGAAACACCATATATTTT. Translating gives CASSTDRAGNTIYF. The rearrangement links TRBV5-4 to TRBJ1-3, with 8 nucleotides matching TRBD1. CDR3 length: 14 amino acids. V gave up 4 bases and J gave up 2 bases; unmatched junction bases: 2. Per germline, CDR1 SGHNT and CDR2 YYREEE (reference sequence).

The chain carries TRBV6-5 and TRBJ1-1; D unclear. This CDR3 has 13 amino acids. V lost 7 bases and J lost 6, with 15 bases in between. CDR1 MNHEY and CDR2 SVGAGI come from the germline V gene. The CDR3: CASTRSGFAEAFF. The CDR3 DNA is TGTGCCAGCACGAGATCGGGTTTCGCTGAAGCTTTCTTT.

The V and J genes are TRBV6-5 and TRBJ2-1, with D unclear. Trimming took 2 bases from V and 4 from J, leaving 6 bases between them. CDR3 length: 13 amino acids. Germline V gene data show CDR1 as MNHEY and CDR2 as SVGAGI. In DNA, the CDR3 is TGTGCCAGCAGTTACAGGGAATACAATGAGCAGTTCTTC. It translates to CASSYREYNEQFF.

The chain employs TRBV14 and TRBJ2-3; perhaps TRBD2 as D (6 bases). The CDR3 totals 15 residues. Trimming left V 6 bases short and J 2 bases short, with 15 bases between. CDR1 and CDR2 from the germline V gene are SGHDN and FVKESK. The CDR3 sequence: CASRPPGLNTDTQYF. CDR3 DNA: TGTGCCAGCAGACCACCGGGACTTAACACAGATACGCAGTATTTT. Using reference TRBV14 and TRBJ2-3 for the parts outside the CDR3, the full variable domain is EAGVTQFPSHSVIEKGQTVTLRCDPISGHDNLYWYRRVMGKEIKFLLHFVKESKQDESGMPNNRFLAERTGGTYSTLKVQPAELEDSGVYFCASRPPGLNTDTQYFGPGTRLTVL.

The chain combines TRBV19 with TRBJ1-3; D remains unclear. Trimming stripped 5 bases from V and 2 bases from J, with 10 bases between. The CDR3 covers 14 residues. Germline CDR1 LNHDA, CDR2 SQIVND (reference sequence). DNA for the CDR3: TGTGCCAGTAGTCCCGAACTGGCTGGAAACACCATATATTTT. The encoded protein is CASSPELAGNTIYF. Filled out from reference TRBV19 and TRBJ1-3, the complete variable domain reads DGGITQSPKYLFRKEGQNVTLSCEQNLNHDAMYWYRQDPGQGLRLIYYSQIVNDFQKGDIAEGYSVSREKKESFPLTVTSAQKNPTAFYLCASSPELAGNTIYFGEGSWLTVV.

The chain is built from TRBV3-1 (or the pseudogene TRBV3-2) and TRBJ1-4; D is unresolved. The V end lost 4 bases, the J end lost 14 bases, and 11 bases lay between the germline ends. The CDR3 runs to 11 residues. Germline V lookup: CDR1 LGHDT, CDR2 YNNKEL (reference sequence). The CDR3 reads CASSRGRGLFF. The CDR3, as DNA: TGTGCCAGCAGCCGTGGACGGGGTCTGTTTTTT.

This clone came up a few times. The genes are TRBV19 and TRBJ1-1, with D possibly being TRBD1 (5 bases). This CDR3 has 15 residues. V was clipped by 1 base and J by 7 bases, with 16 bases between them. Germline CDR1 is LNHDA and CDR2 is SQIVND (reference sequence). The CDR3 region has the DNA TGTGCCAGTAGTATAGTTTCCTCCGGGACGGTTGAAGCTTTCTTT. Its translation: CASSIVSSGTVEAFF.

The J gene is TRBJ1-4, the V gene TRBV20-1; D uncertain. CDR3 length equals 14 residues. Deletions cut 3 bases from V and 6 bases from J, with 14 bases between. Germline assignment: CDR1 DFQATT and CDR2 SNEGSKA (reference sequence). The CDR3: CSASLTLMDEKLFF. The CDR3 bases are TGCAGTGCTAGTCTAACTCTGATGGATGAAAAACTGTTTTTT.